This T cell receptor beta chain originates from a study of T-cell memory formation after mild COVID-19. Comment on this clonotype: The antigen is unknown.

Study outcomes and limitations: There were some responding clones in pre-infection memory, which suggested that cross-reactive memory had joined. Contracting CD4+ clones sat mainly in CM and EM; CD8+ in EMRA.

TCRdb reanalysed the 5' RACE reads using MiXCR and keeps one entry per CDR3 protein. The profile shows around 150,000 distinct CDR3 sequences, less than 40% of them singletons. The CDR3 totals 13 residues. Germline V gene data show CDR1 as GTSNPN and CDR2 as SVGIG (reference sequence). V shed 3 bases and J shed 4 bases, with 13 bases lying between them. The sample consisted of PBMCs or a T cell subset sorted from them (not recorded which). The chain recombines TRBV30 with TRBJ2-7; possibly TRBD1 for D (5 bases). This TCR derives from an adult woman who had mild COVID-19 (a few samples of this study predate the infection). Cell type and time point are not known. The CDR3 reads CAWSHGHNYEQYF. The CDR3 DNA sequence: TGTGCCTGGAGCCATGGACACAATTACGAGCAGTACTTC.